The 25 T cell receptor beta chains reported below all come from one sample, sequenced in a study of T cell repertoires in cytomegalovirus infection. TCRdb reprocessed the reads via MiXCR and lists one record per CDR3 protein. Of roughly 200,000 distinct CDR3 sequences listed, approximately 18% are singletons. Sequences were obtained from CD8+ T cells from PBMCs. The receptor source for this set is a human donor in good health (CMV status not recorded). Some clones in this sample may be carry-over from other donors' samples.

A few counts support this clonotype. This rearrangement joins TRBV7-8 to TRBJ2-1; 12 bases are shared with TRBD2. Germline CDR1 is SGHVS and CDR2 is FQNEAQ. CDR3 size: 16 residues. J gave up 7 bases and V 1 base, and 5 bases lay outside the gene matches. CDR3 protein: CASSLELAGGGNEQFF. The DNA for the CDR3 is TGTGCCAGCAGCTTAGAACTAGCGGGGGGTGGGAATGAGCAGTTCTTC.

This clonotype was seen a few times. J is TRBJ2-7 and V is TRBV28; possible D gene TRBD1, 6 bases. This CDR3 is 17 amino acids long. The germline CDR1 and CDR2 sequences are MDHEN and SYDVKM. The V gene lost 1 base and the J gene lost 2 bases, with 18 bases spanning the gap. Written as DNA, the CDR3 is TGTGCCAGCAGTTTATTAACAGGGCAAACGAGCACCTACGAGCAGTACTTC. Translating gives CASSLLTGQTSTYEQYF.

This clonotype was recorded a few times. The V and J genes are TRBV7-9 and TRBJ1-2, with D hard to call. Trimming left V 5 bases short and J 5 bases short, with 12 bases between. The CDR3 runs 13 residues. The V gene's germline CDR1 is SEHNR and CDR2 FQNEAQ (reference sequence). CDR3 sequence (DNA): TGTGCCAGCAGCCGGACCTCGCCTTATGGCTACACCTTC. Translated, it gives CASSRTSPYGYTF.

This clonotype has just a few counts. The chain couples TRBV20-1 to TRBJ1-3; D is possibly TRBD1 (5 bases). Trimming took 7 bases from V and 4 from J, leaving 17 bases between them. The CDR3 totals 14 residues. Per the germline V gene, CDR1 is DFQATT and CDR2 is SNEGSKA (reference sequence). The CDR3 DNA reads TGCAGTGTGGCCTGGGGGGTCTTAGGAAACACCATATATTTT. Translation gives CSVAWGVLGNTIYF.

This chain connects TRBV28 to TRBJ1-1, with D unresolved. V lost 7 bases to trimming and J lost 1 base, with 10 bases between them. The CDR3 loop spans 13 amino acids. Germline V gene lookup returns CDR1 MDHEN and CDR2 SYDVKM. CDR3 sequence: CASKPQPNTEAFF. CDR3 bases: TGTGCCAGCAAACCCCAGCCGAACACTGAAGCTTTCTTT.

This clonotype appeared a few times. The chain links TRBV4-3 to TRBJ1-2, with D possibly matching TRBD1 (5 bases). V was cut by 0 bases and J by 2 bases, with 13 bases left in between. The CDR3 contains 16 residues. Germline CDR1 reads LGHNA; CDR2 reads YSLEER. The CDR3 region is CASSQEWGDSNYGYTF. DNA of the CDR3: TGCGCCAGCAGCCAAGAGTGGGGAGACAGCAACTATGGCTACACCTTC.

The sample holds one count of this clonotype. The chain carries TRBV6-2 or TRBV6-3 and TRBJ2-7, with D maybe TRBD2 (6 bases). The germline gives CDR1 MNHEY, CDR2 SVGEGT. There are 13 residues in the CDR3. V was trimmed by 4 bases and J by 5 bases, leaving 12 bases between them. In DNA form, the CDR3 reads TGTGCCAGCAGTTTTTCCGGGAGCCACGAGCAGTACTTC. As protein: CASSFSGSHEQYF.

This clonotype was picked up a small number of times. The genes are TRBV7-9 and TRBJ1-1, with 8 bases matching TRBD1. Unmatched junction bases numbered 8, after V lost 8 bases and J lost 0 bases. The CDR3 totals 15 residues. CDR1 and CDR2 (germline): SEHNR, FQNEAQ (reference sequence). The CDR3 sequence is CASWSTGQVNTEAFF. CDR3 DNA: TGTGCCAGCTGGTCGACGGGACAGGTGAACACTGAAGCTTTCTTT.

This chain connects TRBV11-3 to TRBJ1-6; possible D gene TRBD1, 5 bases. V lost 2 bases, J lost 0 bases, and 8 bases lay in between. Germline assignment: CDR1 SGHNT and CDR2 YENEEA. The CDR3 consists of 16 residues. CDR3 nucleotide sequence: TGTGCCAGCAGCTTAAACAGGAGCTCCTATAATTCACCCCTCCACTTT. Translating it yields CASSLNRSSYNSPLHF.

The V gene is TRBV29-1, the J gene TRBJ2-5; D unresolved. Germline V gene lookup returns CDR1 SQVTM and CDR2 ANQGSEA. Trimming took 4 bases from V and 10 from J, leaving 13 bases between them. The CDR3 sequence is 11 residues long. The CDR3 coding sequence is TGCAGCGTTGTTACGGAGTTCGACCAGTACTTC. As protein: CSVVTEFDQYF.

This sequence joins TRBV6-2 or TRBV6-3 and TRBJ1-1; D is unresolved. The V gene lost 4 bases and the J gene lost 4 bases, with 16 bases spanning the gap. Germline CDR1 MNHEY, CDR2 SVGEGT. The CDR3 runs to 15 residues. CDR3 residues: CASSSVDWDGTEAFF. CDR3 nucleotide sequence: TGTGCCAGCAGTTCTGTGGATTGGGATGGCACTGAAGCTTTCTTT.

The chain employs TRBV7-9 and TRBJ1-2, with D maybe TRBD1 (5 bases). V was pared by 5 bases and J by 0 bases, with 19 bases between. The CDR3 is 17 residues long. The germline V gene has CDR1 SEHNR and CDR2 FQNEAQ (reference sequence). The CDR3 coding sequence is TGTGCCAGCAGCCATTTCACGCGGGGGACCACTAACTATGGCTACACCTTC. Amino acids: CASSHFTRGTTNYGYTF.

For the CDR3, the DNA is TGCGCCAGCAGCCAAGATCACAGGGGCCAAGAGACCCAGTACTTC. This encodes CASSQDHRGQETQYF. J is TRBJ2-5 and V is TRBV4-3; 7 bases match TRBD1. There are 15 residues in the CDR3. V lost 0 bases and J lost 1; bases outside the gene matches: 2. Germline V CDR1 and CDR2: LGHNA, YSLEER.

This clonotype has a handful of counts. This chain links TRBV13 with TRBJ1-3, with D uncertain. The CDR3 contains 17 residues. Germline V gene data show CDR1 as PRHDT and CDR2 as FYEKMQ (reference sequence). Trimming stripped 1 base from V and 0 bases from J, with 13 bases between. CDR3 coding DNA: TGTGCCAGCAGCTTAGAATCGTTGCAGAGCTCTGGAAACACCATATATTTT. It is translated as CASSLESLQSSGNTIYF.

A few counts support this clonotype. The V call is TRBV30, the J call TRBJ1-4; D not resolved. From germline, CDR1 is GTSNPN and CDR2 SVGIG (reference sequence). Trimming removed 7 bases at V and 7 bases at J, with 10 bases between. The CDR3 loop spans 11 amino acids. The CDR3 DNA follows: TGTGCCTTCCAACGGGGTGAAAAACTGTTTTTT. Protein product: CAFQRGEKLFF.

Many counts were recorded for this clonotype. The chain recombines TRBV7-8 with TRBJ2-1; D gene uncertain. Deletions cut 3 bases from V and 7 bases from J, with 7 bases between. CDR3 length: 12 residues. CDR1 is SGHVS, CDR2 FQNEAQ, per germline. The CDR3 here is CASSLKVNEQFF. CDR3 in DNA: TGTGCCAGCAGCTTGAAAGTAAATGAGCAGTTCTTC.

This clonotype was recorded a few times. V is TRBV7-2 and J is TRBJ2-1; no clear D. The CDR3 runs 16 residues. Trimming stripped 5 bases from V and 7 bases from J, with 21 bases between. The V gene's germline CDR1 is SGHTA and CDR2 FQGNSA. The CDR3 DNA reads as TGTGCCAGCAGCCTCTACACCCGACTGGTATTAAATGAGCAGTTCTTC. It yields the protein CASSLYTRLVLNEQFF.

The rearrangement uses TRBV4-1 and TRBJ2-2; maybe TRBD1 (5 bases). Germline-derived CDR1 and CDR2 are MGHRA and YSYEKL. Deletions cut 0 bases from V and 6 bases from J, with 20 bases between. This CDR3 region has 18 residues. CDR3 protein: CASSQEPASGMYAGELFF. The DNA for the CDR3 is TGCGCCAGCAGCCAAGAGCCGGCCTCAGGGATGTACGCCGGGGAGCTGTTTTTT.

The genes are TRBV2 and TRBJ1-2; D unresolved. Germline V gene lookup returns CDR1 SNHLY and CDR2 FYNNEI. This CDR3 has 12 amino acids. The chain's CDR3 is CVGTVPLYGYTF. CDR3 nucleotides: TGTGTGGGTACAGTACCACTCTATGGCTACACCTTC.

This clonotype was observed a few times. The chain recombines TRBV12-3 or TRBV12-4 with TRBJ2-1, with D uncertain. This CDR3 comprises 12 residues. Trimming removed 2 bases from V and 15 bases from J, with 14 bases in between. The CDR3 region is CASSLPDSNRFF. The CDR3, as DNA: TGTGCCAGCAGTTTACCCGATTCCAATCGGTTCTTC.

This clonotype was counted a few times. This chain links TRBV14 with TRBJ1-2; no definite D call. The ends were cut back, 0 bases at V and 4 bases at J, with 12 bases in the middle. Per the germline V gene, CDR1 is SGHDN and CDR2 is FVKESK. The CDR3 totals 15 residues. The CDR3 sequence is CASSQDLGGPYGYTF. CDR3 coding DNA: TGTGCCAGCAGCCAAGATCTAGGCGGACCCTATGGCTACACCTTC.

The chain's CDR3 is CASSYVRVSSGELFF. CDR3 bases: TGTGCCAGCAGTTACGTGAGGGTATCGTCCGGGGAGCTGTTTTTT. The chain combines TRBV6-2 or TRBV6-3 with TRBJ2-2, with D possibly matching TRBD2 (5 bases). Germline V gene sequence: CDR1 MNHEY, CDR2 SVGEGT. There are 15 residues in the CDR3. V was trimmed by 2 bases and J by 6 bases, leaving 13 bases between them.

The rearrangement links TRBV15 to TRBJ2-7; 7 bases fit TRBD2. V was clipped by 0 bases and J by 2 bases; unmatched bases: 4. Germline values: CDR1 LNHNV, CDR2 YYDKDF (reference sequence). This CDR3 is built from 15 residues. The CDR3 coding sequence is TGTGCCACCAGCAGAGATTCTAGCGGACCCTACGAGCAGTACTTC. It specifies CATSRDSSGPYEQYF.

This clonotype was seen only a few times. This rearrangement joins TRBV14 to TRBJ2-7, with D perhaps assigned TRBD1 or TRBD2 (5 bases each). The V and J ends lost 0 bases and 2 bases respectively, with 14 bases between them. Germline-derived CDR1 and CDR2 are SGHDN and FVKESK. This CDR3 region has 16 residues. In nucleotides, the CDR3 is TGTGCCAGCAGCCAAGATCTAGGGACGTCAACCTACGAGCAGTACTTC. Translation: CASSQDLGTSTYEQYF.

The rearrangement links TRBV12-5 to TRBJ2-3; 13 bases match TRBD2. The ends lost 5 bases at V and 2 bases at J; junction bases unmatched: 10. The germline gives CDR1 LGHNT, CDR2 FRNRAP. This CDR3 spans 18 amino acids. The CDR3 coding sequence is TGTGCTAGTGGTGGGGGTGGGACTAGCGGGGTGAACACAGATACGCAGTATTTT. This encodes CASGGGGTSGVNTDTQYF.